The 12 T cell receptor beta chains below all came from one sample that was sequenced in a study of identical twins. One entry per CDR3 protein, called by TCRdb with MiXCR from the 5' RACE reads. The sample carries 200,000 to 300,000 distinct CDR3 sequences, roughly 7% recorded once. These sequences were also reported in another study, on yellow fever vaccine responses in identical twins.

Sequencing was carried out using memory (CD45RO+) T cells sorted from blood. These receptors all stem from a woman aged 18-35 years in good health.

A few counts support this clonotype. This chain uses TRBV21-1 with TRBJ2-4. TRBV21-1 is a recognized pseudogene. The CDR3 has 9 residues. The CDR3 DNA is TGTGCCAGCAGCAAAGAGGCGTACTTC. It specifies CASSKEAYF.

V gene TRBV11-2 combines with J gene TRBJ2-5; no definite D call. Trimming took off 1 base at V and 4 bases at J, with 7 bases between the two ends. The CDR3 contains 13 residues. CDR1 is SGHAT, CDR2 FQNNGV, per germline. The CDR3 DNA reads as TGTGCCAGCAGCTTAGGGGTGGGAGAGACCCAGTACTTC. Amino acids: CASSLGVGETQYF.

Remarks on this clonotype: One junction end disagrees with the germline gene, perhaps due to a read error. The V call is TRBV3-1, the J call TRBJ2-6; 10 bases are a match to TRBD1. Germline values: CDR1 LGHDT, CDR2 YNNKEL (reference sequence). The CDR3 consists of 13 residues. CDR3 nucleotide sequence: TGTGCCAGCAGCCAAGCGGGGACAGGGGCCTCGTCTTTC. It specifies CASSQAGTGASSF.

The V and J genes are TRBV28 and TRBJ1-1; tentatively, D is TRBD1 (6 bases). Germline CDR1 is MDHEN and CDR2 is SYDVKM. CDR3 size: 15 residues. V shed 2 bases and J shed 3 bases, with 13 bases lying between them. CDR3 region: CASSLPGVGDTEAFF. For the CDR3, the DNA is TGTGCCAGCAGTTTACCAGGGGTTGGTGACACTGAAGCTTTCTTT.

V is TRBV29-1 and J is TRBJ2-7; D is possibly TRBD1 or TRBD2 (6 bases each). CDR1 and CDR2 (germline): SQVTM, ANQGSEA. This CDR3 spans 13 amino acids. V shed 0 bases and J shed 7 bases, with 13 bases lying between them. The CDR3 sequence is CSVEDGGGREQYF. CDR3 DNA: TGCAGCGTTGAAGATGGAGGGGGGAGGGAGCAGTACTTC.

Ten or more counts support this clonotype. The chain's CDR3 is CASSVKDTQYF. The CDR3 bases are TGTGCCAGCAGCGTCAAGGATACGCAGTATTTT. The chain uses TRBV9 and TRBJ2-3; D gene ambiguous. The germline CDR1 and CDR2 sequences are SGDLS and YYNGEE. Trimming pared 2 bases from V and 6 bases from J, leaving 4 bases between. CDR3 length equals 11 residues.

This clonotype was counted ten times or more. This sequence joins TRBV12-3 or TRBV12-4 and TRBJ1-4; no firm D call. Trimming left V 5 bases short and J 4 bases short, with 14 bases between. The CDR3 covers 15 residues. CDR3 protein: CASSPTAGRNEKLFF. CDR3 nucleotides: TGTGCCAGCAGTCCCACGGCAGGACGTAATGAAAAACTGTTTTTT.

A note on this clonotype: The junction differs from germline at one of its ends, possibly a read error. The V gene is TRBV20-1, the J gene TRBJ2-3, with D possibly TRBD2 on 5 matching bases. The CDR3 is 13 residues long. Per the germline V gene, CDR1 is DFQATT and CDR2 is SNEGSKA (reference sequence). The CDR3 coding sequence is TGCAGTGCCGCGCAAGGGAGCATAGATACGCAGTATTTT. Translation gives CSAAQGSIDTQYF.

The CDR3 reads CASSLLTSGTADTQYF. The CDR3 bases are TGCGCCAGCAGCTTGTTGACTAGCGGGACCGCAGATACGCAGTATTTT. The V call is TRBV5-1, the J call TRBJ2-3; 11 nucleotides agree with TRBD2. Germline CDR1 and CDR2: SGHRS and YFSETQ. Trimming at V came to 1 base and at J to 4 bases, leaving 5 bases not matched to a gene. The CDR3 has 16 residues.

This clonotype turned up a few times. The CDR3 region has the DNA TGTGCCAGCAGCTTGGTTGGGACAGCCTCCTACAATGAGCAGTTCTTC. Translating gives CASSLVGTASYNEQFF. The chain is built from TRBV7-2 and TRBJ2-1, with TRBD1 identical over 7 bases. Germline-derived CDR1 and CDR2 are SGHTA and FQGNSA. V lost 3 bases to trimming and J lost 0 bases; unmatched junction nucleotides: 5. This CDR3 spans 16 amino acids.

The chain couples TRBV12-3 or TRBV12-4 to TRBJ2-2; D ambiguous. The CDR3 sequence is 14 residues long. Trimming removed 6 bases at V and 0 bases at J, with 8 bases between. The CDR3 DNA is TGTGCCAGCAGGAGGACGGCGAACACCGGGGAGCTGTTTTTT. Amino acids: CASRRTANTGELFF.

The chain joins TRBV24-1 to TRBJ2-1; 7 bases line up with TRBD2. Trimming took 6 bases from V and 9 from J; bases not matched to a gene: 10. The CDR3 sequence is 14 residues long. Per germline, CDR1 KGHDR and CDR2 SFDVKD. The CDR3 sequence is CATSRGGSTGEQFF. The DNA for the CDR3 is TGTGCCACCAGTCGGGGCGGGAGCACAGGTGAGCAGTTCTTC.